One and the same sample provided the 22 T cell receptor beta chains below, sequenced in a study of blood T cell repertoires in COVID-19. Here immunoSEQ multiplex PCR was the method, and the copy in TCRdb shows in-frame clones only, minus some. In the table there are around 50,000 clones, roughly 85% of which are singletons. Sequenced material: peripheral blood. These receptors were obtained from a human donor in a cohort sampled during active COVID-19.

There are a few counts of this clone. The chain uses TRBV6-5 and TRBJ2-4, with 12 bases matching TRBD2. Looked up from germline, CDR1 is MNHEY and CDR2 is SVGAGI. With 2 bases clipped from V and 4 bases from J, the junction kept 0 bases outside the gene matches. This CDR3 is 15 amino acids long. The CDR3, as DNA: TGTGCCAGCAGTTACGGACTAGCGGGGAAAAACATTCAGTACTTC. This encodes CASSYGLAGKNIQYF.

The CDR3 DNA follows: TGCAGTGCTAGTCCAACTAGCGGGGGGCCCACAGATACGCAGTATTTT. The encoded protein is CSASPTSGGPTDTQYF. This chain joins TRBV20-1 and TRBJ2-3, with 12 bases matching TRBD2. The CDR3 has 16 residues. The germline CDR1 and CDR2 sequences are DFQATT and SNEGSKA (reference sequence). V was clipped by 3 bases and J by 2 bases; unmatched bases: 6.

This clone was recorded only once. V and J are TRBV5-8 and TRBJ1-2, with 7 nucleotides matching TRBD1. The CDR3 spans 13 residues. The germline gives CDR1 SGHTS, CDR2 YDEGEE. The V gene end was trimmed by 7 bases and the J gene end by 2 bases; junction bases not matched to a gene: 5. CDR3 sequence: CASGLTGNYGYTF. The CDR3 DNA is TGTGCCAGCGGACTGACAGGGAACTATGGCTACACCTTC.

The V gene is TRBV7-2, the J gene TRBJ2-7, with unresolved D. This CDR3 is 13 amino acids long. Germline assignment: CDR1 SGHTA and CDR2 FQGNSA. V gave up 4 bases and J gave up 0 bases, with 7 bases separating them. CDR3 nucleotide sequence: TGTGCCAGCAGCTACCAGTACTCCTACGAGCAGTACTTC. Amino acids: CASSYQYSYEQYF.

The genes are TRBV6-6 and TRBJ2-2, with a weak D call TRBD2 (6 bases). The CDR3 runs to 15 residues. Trimming stripped 2 bases from V and 4 bases from J, with 11 bases between. Germline loops: CDR1 MNHNY, CDR2 SVGAGI (reference sequence). CDR3 residues: CASSYPGSGTGELFF. The CDR3 DNA sequence: TGTGCCAGCAGTTACCCGGGTAGCGGCACCGGGGAGCTGTTTTTT.

CDR3 loop: CASSQPRGGLGGNTEAFF. The CDR3 bases are TGCGCCAGCAGCCAACCCCGTGGGGGCTTGGGTGGGAACACTGAAGCTTTCTTT. The chain couples TRBV4-1 to TRBJ1-1, with D maybe TRBD1 (6 bases). Germline CDR1 MGHRA, CDR2 YSYEKL. Trimming cost V 2 bases and J 1 base, with 20 bases left between them. The CDR3 is 18 amino acids.

This clone was seen only once. The chain uses TRBV7-2 and TRBJ2-5, with D possibly being TRBD1 (7 bases). Per germline, CDR1 SGHTA and CDR2 FQGNSA. CDR3 length: 15 amino acids. Between the trimmed V and J ends, which lost 5 bases and 5 bases, there was a span of 18 bases. The CDR3 sequence: CASSLQGGLMETQYF. In DNA form, the CDR3 reads TGTGCCAGCAGCCTCCAGGGGGGTTTAATGGAGACCCAGTACTTC.

This rearrangement joins TRBV5-6 to TRBJ1-3; D gene uncertain. Germline V gene data show CDR1 as SGHDT and CDR2 as YYEEEE. The CDR3 runs to 15 residues. V was pared by 2 bases and J by 0 bases, with 9 bases between. CDR3 nucleotides: TGTGCCAGCAGCTTTCGTCCGGTCTCTGGAAACACCATATATTTT. Translation: CASSFRPVSGNTIYF.

This chain joins TRBV3-1 (or the pseudogene TRBV3-2) and TRBJ1-5, with D maybe TRBD1 (6 bases). The germline V gene encodes CDR1 LGHDT and CDR2 YNNKEL (reference sequence). This CDR3 region has 14 residues. V lost 3 bases to trimming and J lost 5 bases, with 11 bases between them. For the CDR3, the DNA is TGTGCCAGCAGCCATGGGTCAGGGGATCAGCCCCAGCATTTT. This codes for CASSHGSGDQPQHF.

Only a few counts were recorded for this clone. The chain recombines TRBV7-2 with TRBJ1-6, with D uncertain. This CDR3 region has 16 residues. Trimming left V 2 bases short and J 1 base short, with 9 bases between. Germline V lookup: CDR1 SGHTA, CDR2 FQGNSA. The CDR3 loop is CASSLKASSYNSPLHF. CDR3 sequence (DNA): TGTGCCAGCAGCTTAAAAGCCTCTTCCTATAATTCACCCCTCCACTTT.

This chain's CDR3 is CASGGRGFSTNTGELFF. CDR3 sequence (DNA): TGTGCCAGCGGTGGACGGGGGTTTTCGACAAACACCGGGGAGCTGTTTTTT. V and J are TRBV7-7 and TRBJ2-2; a weak D match, TRBD2 (6 bases). The CDR3 length is 17 residues. CDR1 and CDR2 from the germline V gene are SSHAT and FNYEAQ (reference sequence). Trimming took 8 bases from V and 2 from J, leaving 21 bases between them.

The chain uses TRBV9 and TRBJ2-6, with TRBD1 matching over 8 bases. The CDR3 is 18 residues long. Per the germline V gene, CDR1 is SGDLS and CDR2 is YYNGEE. V was pared by 3 bases and J by 3 bases, with 11 bases of the junction left unmatched. The CDR3 loop is CASSASGQGTFGANVLTF. The CDR3, as DNA: TGTGCCAGCAGCGCCTCCGGACAGGGAACCTTTGGGGCCAACGTCCTGACTTTC.

This clone was seen a single time. This chain's CDR3 is CASSSWTANTEAFF. CDR3 nucleotide sequence: TGTGCCAGCAGTTCCTGGACAGCCAACACTGAAGCTTTCTTT. The V call is TRBV27, the J call TRBJ1-1; tentatively, D is TRBD1 (6 bases). In germline, CDR1 is MNHEY, CDR2 SMNVEV (reference sequence). This CDR3 spans 14 amino acids. V was cut by 4 bases and J by 2 bases, with 11 bases left in between.

This clone was detected only a few times. A junction boundary mismatches the germline segment, possibly from a read error. This chain links TRBV11-3 with TRBJ1-2; 7 bases are a match to TRBD1. The CDR3 covers 16 residues. CDR1 and CDR2 (germline): SGHNT, YENEEA. CDR3 in DNA: TGTGCCAGCAGCCAACCGACCTTAAGACAGGGAGATTTACTCGACTTC. Amino acids: CASSQPTLRQGDLLDF.

The chain is built from TRBV30 and TRBJ2-5; 13 bases fit TRBD2. The J segment lost 6 bases and the V segment lost 7 bases, leaving 5 bases of the junction unmatched. Germline V CDR1 and CDR2: GTSNPN, SVGIG (reference sequence). CDR3 size: 13 residues. CDR3 nucleotides: TGTGCCTCGACTAGCGGGGGGCTCCAGACCCAGTACTTC. It specifies CASTSGGLQTQYF.

The rearrangement links TRBV5-5 to TRBJ2-2, with TRBD1 matching over 7 bases. CDR1 and CDR2 from the germline V gene are SGHKS and YYEKEE (reference sequence). The J segment lost 7 bases and the V segment lost 6 bases, leaving 15 bases of the junction unmatched. The CDR3 totals 16 residues. The CDR3 is CASMRMGQTWGGELFF. DNA of the CDR3: TGTGCCAGCATGCGAATGGGACAGACTTGGGGCGGGGAGCTGTTTTTT.

This clone was seen a single time. The chain uses TRBV19 and TRBJ1-4; D remains ambiguous. The CDR3 has 14 amino acids. The germline V gene has CDR1 LNHDA and CDR2 SQIVND (reference sequence). The V and J ends lost 5 bases and 0 bases respectively, with 7 bases between them. CDR3 protein: CASSRGTTNEKLFF. The CDR3 nucleotides are TGTGCCAGTAGTCGAGGGACAACTAATGAAAAACTGTTTTTT. The whole variable domain, remainder taken from reference TRBV19 and TRBJ1-4, is DGGITQSPKYLFRKEGQNVTLSCEQNLNHDAMYWYRQDPGQGLRLIYYSQIVNDFQKGDIAEGYSVSREKKESFPLTVTSAQKNPTAFYLCASSRGTTNEKLFFGSGTQLSVL.

CDR3 region: CASSLSGGLINEQFF. CDR3 bases: TGTGCCAGCAGCTTGTCGGGGGGGTTGATCAATGAGCAGTTCTTC. The chain recombines TRBV7-2 with TRBJ2-1; 8 bases are a match to TRBD2. J gave up 6 bases and V 3 bases, and 7 bases lay outside the gene matches. The germline CDR1 and CDR2 sequences are SGHTA and FQGNSA. The CDR3 extends over 15 amino acids. Full variable domain (missing parts from reference TRBV7-2 and TRBJ2-1): GAGVSQSPSNKVTEKGKDVELRCDPISGHTALYWYRQSLGQGLEFLIYFQGNSAPDKSGLPSDRFSAERTGGSVSTLTIQRTQQEDSAVYLCASSLSGGLINEQFFGPGTRLTVL.

The chain combines TRBV28 with TRBJ1-2; D is uncertain. This CDR3 spans 12 amino acids. The germline gives CDR1 MDHEN, CDR2 SYDVKM. The ends were cut back, 2 bases at V and 5 bases at J, with 6 bases in the middle. The CDR3 reads CASSLEAYGYTF. CDR3 DNA sequence: TGTGCCAGCAGTTTAGAGGCTTATGGCTACACCTTC.

J is TRBJ1-1 and V is TRBV6-6, with D perhaps matching TRBD1 (6 bases). Germline CDR1 and CDR2: MNHNY and SVGAGI (reference sequence). Trimming took 7 bases from V and 6 from J, leaving 15 bases between them. The CDR3 is 13 residues long. CDR3: CASTTDSRAEAFF. The CDR3 DNA reads TGTGCCAGCACCACGGACAGTAGAGCTGAAGCTTTCTTT.

This chain connects TRBV5-6 to TRBJ2-7; TRBD2 might be the D (6 bases). Trimming shortened V by 5 bases and J by 3 bases, and 18 bases separated the two germline ends. The CDR3 is 15 amino acids. Looked up from germline, CDR1 is SGHDT and CDR2 is YYEEEE. CDR3 sequence: CASSNTRGDFYEQYF. For the CDR3, the DNA is TGTGCCAGCAGTAACACACGAGGGGACTTCTACGAGCAGTACTTC. Supplemented by reference TRBV5-6 and TRBJ2-7, the full variable domain reads DAGVTQSPTHLIKTRGQQVTLRCSPKSGHDTVSWYQQALGQGPQFIFQYYEEEERQRGNFPDRFSGHQFPNYSSELNVNALLLGDSALYLCASSNTRGDFYEQYFGPGTRLTVT.

This clone was picked up one time. The CDR3 protein is CASSQDSRNQPQHF. The CDR3 DNA is TGCGCCAGCAGCCAAGATTCGAGGAATCAGCCCCAGCATTTT. This sequence joins TRBV4-3 and TRBJ1-5, with no clear D. In germline, CDR1 is LGHNA, CDR2 YSLEER. CDR3 length: 14 residues. V was shortened by 0 bases and J by 4 bases, with 7 bases between the two germline ends.